This T cell receptor (beta chain) was obtained from a study of STAT5B mutations in CD4+ large granular lymphocyte leukemia. Study-level findings and limits: Approximately 25% of private leukemic clonotypes occurred rarely in other patients' non-leukemic repertoires. Without putative leukemic clones, patient CD4-sorted repertoires remained more clonal than healthy CD4+ repertoires. Compared with healthy controls (2/35), patient top clones favored TRBV06 (8/27).

Comments on this clone: What it binds is not known.

Authors' analysis steps: Productive clonotypes were detectable down to 2.59 x 10-5 frequency. Profiling relied on immunoSEQ multiplex PCR, and the TCRdb table lists in-frame clones only, not all of them. D and trimming come from the DNA, and the V and J calls and clone size come from that table. The table lists approximately 30,000 clones, more than 70% of them singletons. The V end was cut by 0 bases, the J end by 2 bases, with 4 bases between. The length of the CDR3 is 12 residues. CDR1 and CDR2 from the germline V gene are GTSNPN and SVGIG (reference sequence). What was sequenced was CD4+ T cells from blood buffy coats. The chain carries TRBV30 and TRBJ2-5; D is unresolved. The sequence was obtained from a human donor in good health. The DNA of the CDR3 is TGTGCCTGGAGTGTAGGACAAGAGACCCAGTACTTC. Its protein is CAWSVGQETQYF.